This TCR beta chain was sequenced in a study of shared clonotypes between healthy human individuals. Study-wide results and caveats: There were few donors, and this limited the genetic and exposure-history diversity represented.

For this clone: The antigen is not known.

Data came from immunoSEQ multiplex PCR; TCRdb stores just in-frame clones and leaves some out. The sample records approximately 1.5 million clones, under 99% being singletons. The sample taken for sequencing was naive CD4+ T cells sorted from blood. Subset in this sample: CD45RA+ positively selected. The sequence came from a man in his thirties or forties in good health.

The CDR3 region has the DNA TGTGCCAGCTCGTCTCAGGGGGGAAATGAAAAACTGTTTTTT. It translates to CASSSQGGNEKLFF. The V gene is TRBV18, the J gene TRBJ1-4, with 7 bases identical to TRBD1. Per germline, CDR1 KGHSH and CDR2 LQKENI. V was clipped by 6 bases and J by 5 bases; unmatched bases: 6. The CDR3 is 14 residues long. Full variable domain (rest looked up from reference TRBV18 and TRBJ1-4): NAGVMQNPRHLVRRRGQEARLRCSPMKGHSHVYWYRQLPEEGLKFMVYLQKENIIDESGMPKERFSAEFPKEGPSILRIQQVVRGDSAAYFCASSSQGGNEKLFFGSGTQLSVL.